This T cell receptor beta chain was captured in a study of T-cell memory formation after mild COVID-19. General observations from the study: CD4/CD8 balance held among clones contracting day 15 to 85, and later expanders leaned CD4+.

Each CDR3 protein is one row after TCRdb ran MiXCR on the 5' RACE reads. The sample lists around 390,000 distinct CDR3 sequences, approximately 15% occurring once. Trimming took 3 bases from V and 3 from J; bases not matched to a gene: 1. CDR3 size: 14 residues. In germline, CDR1 is LNHDA, CDR2 SQIVND (reference sequence). For this clonotype: What it recognizes is unknown.

The V and J genes are TRBV19 and TRBJ2-2; TRBD1 agrees at 7 bases. The sequence derives from a man younger than 35 who had mild COVID-19 (a few samples of this study predate the infection). Cell type and time point are not known. Sequenced sample: PBMCs or a T cell subset sorted from them (not recorded which). The CDR3 DNA follows: TGTGCCAGTAGTATGGGACAGTACACCGGGGAGCTGTTTTTT. Translated: CASSMGQYTGELFF.